The 29 T cell receptor beta chains presented below share a single source sample, sequenced in a study of cytomegalovirus exposure and HLA in healthy donors. 60 Vbeta and 13 Jbeta primers were used in PCR. The table came from immunoSEQ multiplex PCR; TCRdb's copy has only in-frame clones and leaves some out. The profile shows over 65,000 clones, less than 85% of them singletons. The sample taken for sequencing was PBMCs. Receptors were obtained from a human donor in good health.

In this sample, this clone turned up once. The V gene is TRBV6-5, the J gene TRBJ2-5; 8 nucleotides match TRBD1. The CDR3 is 13 amino acids. From germline, CDR1 is MNHEY and CDR2 SVGAGI. V was clipped by 8 bases and J by 3 bases; unmatched bases: 5. The CDR3 nucleotides read TGTGCCAGCGGATACAGGGGGAAAGAGACCCAGTACTTC. It codes for CASGYRGKETQYF.

The V gene is TRBV4-3, the J gene TRBJ1-4; D gene ambiguous. The CDR3 length is 18 residues. V was trimmed by 4 bases and J by 3 bases, leaving 21 bases between them. Germline V gives CDR1 LGHNA, CDR2 YSLEER. The CDR3, as DNA: TGCGCCAGCAGCCCATCCCCGCGGGGATTTGGGTCTAATGAAAAACTGTTTTTT. Translated: CASSPSPRGFGSNEKLFF.

The chain has TRBV6-6 and TRBJ2-7; D is perhaps TRBD1 (5 bases). V was cut by 4 bases and J by 2 bases, with 9 bases left in between. The CDR3 is 13 amino acids. Germline CDR1 reads MNHNY; CDR2 reads SVGAGI (reference sequence). The CDR3 reads CASSLQAPYEQYF. The CDR3 bases are TGTGCCAGCAGTTTACAGGCACCCTACGAGCAGTACTTC.

V is TRBV5-4 and J is TRBJ2-7, with TRBD1 identical over 9 bases. Trimming took 4 bases from V and 3 from J; bases not matched to a gene: 11. The germline CDR1 and CDR2 sequences are SGHNT and YYREEE (reference sequence). This CDR3 spans 16 amino acids. For the CDR3, the DNA is TGTGCCAGCAGCGAAGAACAGGGGGCCGATATCTACGAGCAGTACTTC. Amino acid sequence: CASSEEQGADIYEQYF.

This clone showed up just a few times. V is TRBV4-3 and J is TRBJ2-3, with D hard to call. The CDR3 consists of 18 residues. Between the trimmed V and J ends, which lost 4 bases and 0 bases, there was a span of 20 bases. Germline loops: CDR1 LGHNA, CDR2 YSLEER. In DNA, the CDR3 is TGCGCCAGCAGCCGATCCGCCTTTGCGGCGACTAGCACAGATACGCAGTATTTT. This codes for CASSRSAFAATSTDTQYF.

A note on this clone: Other nucleotide sequences from this sample produce the same CDR3. The V and J genes are TRBV7-9 and TRBJ2-7; D is undetermined. CDR3 size: 11 residues. The germline V gene encodes CDR1 SEHNR and CDR2 FQNEAQ (reference sequence). V was clipped by 5 bases and J by 1 base, with 3 bases between them. The CDR3 region has the DNA TGTGCCAGCAGCCTTTCCTACGAGCAGTACTTC. It is translated as CASSLSYEQYF.

Worth noting for this clone: The junction shows a germline mismatch at one end, possibly a read error. This rearrangement joins TRBV6-1 to TRBJ1-5; D uncertain. This CDR3 comprises 15 residues. Germline V CDR1 and CDR2: MNHNS, SASEGT. The CDR3 protein is CASSAGITSNQPQNF. The CDR3 DNA follows: TGTGCCAGCAGTGCTGGGATTACTAGCAATCAGCCCCAGAATTTT.

The chain couples TRBV2 to TRBJ2-7, with 8 positions matching TRBD1. With V trimmed by 8 bases and J by 2 bases, 5 bases remained unmatched. The germline CDR1 and CDR2 sequences are SNHLY and FYNNEI. This CDR3 has 13 residues. Here the CDR3 DNA reads TGTGCCAGCGGGTCAGGGGGCCCCTACGAGCAGTACTTC. It is translated as CASGSGGPYEQYF.

V and J are TRBV15 and TRBJ1-2; no clear D gene. The CDR3 consists of 15 residues. The germline gives CDR1 LNHNV, CDR2 YYDKDF (reference sequence). V lost 2 bases and J lost 3, with 13 bases in between. The CDR3 nucleotides are TGTGCCACCAGCAGATCATTGGAGGTTGACTATGGCTACACCTTC. Residues: CATSRSLEVDYGYTF.

V usage is TRBV30 and J usage is TRBJ2-7, with 9 bases identical to TRBD1. This CDR3 comprises 15 residues. Germline assignment: CDR1 GTSNPN and CDR2 SVGIG (reference sequence). With 5 bases clipped from V and 5 bases from J, the junction kept 13 bases outside the gene matches. The CDR3 coding sequence is TGTGCCTGGTACCACTCCGGGACAGGGCACGACGAGCAGTACTTC. It is translated as CAWYHSGTGHDEQYF.

The rearrangement uses TRBV6-1 and TRBJ2-7; D call uncertain. Trimming pared 1 base from V and 0 bases from J, leaving 7 bases between. Germline V gene lookup returns CDR1 MNHNS and CDR2 SASEGT. The CDR3 contains 14 residues. DNA of the CDR3: TGTGCCAGCAGTGAAGTTAGTAGCTCCTACGAGCAGTACTTC. Translated: CASSEVSSSYEQYF.

The V call is TRBV10-2, the J call TRBJ1-5; no reliable D call. V was cut by 5 bases and J by 6 bases, with 11 bases left in between. Germline CDR1 and CDR2: WSHSY and SAAADI. The CDR3 length is 13 residues. This chain's CDR3 is CASSPAEGQPQHF. The CDR3 bases are TGCGCCAGCAGTCCGGCGGAAGGTCAGCCCCAGCATTTT.

The chain carries TRBV30 and TRBJ2-5; D unclear. V was trimmed by 2 bases and J by 5 bases, leaving 6 bases between them. Germline CDR1 and CDR2: GTSNPN and SVGIG (reference sequence). The CDR3 is 11 residues long. The CDR3, as DNA: TGTGCCTGGAGTCCCCGGGAGACCCAGTACTTC. It yields the protein CAWSPRETQYF.

This chain uses TRBV19 with TRBJ2-1; 11 positions match TRBD2. The CDR3 has 14 residues. J gave up 8 bases and V 7 bases, and 7 bases lay outside the gene matches. CDR1 and CDR2 (germline): LNHDA, SQIVND (reference sequence). Here the CDR3 DNA reads TGTGCCAGTACCGTAGCGGGGGGGCCGGATGAGCAGTTCTTC. It specifies CASTVAGGPDEQFF.

This chain uses TRBV19 with TRBJ1-5; D is undetermined. Looked up from germline, CDR1 is LNHDA and CDR2 is SQIVND (reference sequence). This CDR3 has 14 amino acids. Trimming removed 0 bases at V and 4 bases at J, with 7 bases between. Written as DNA, the CDR3 is TGTGCCAGTAGTATAGATTTCGGGAATCAGCCCCAGCATTTT. Translating it yields CASSIDFGNQPQHF.

The rearrangement links TRBV5-4 to TRBJ2-5, with a possible D match to TRBD1 (6 bases). The CDR3 is made up of 13 amino acids. The ends were cut back, 3 bases at V and 5 bases at J, with 11 bases in the middle. CDR1 is SGHNT and CDR2 is YYREEE in the germline V gene (reference sequence). CDR3 amino acids: CASSWGPRETQYF. The CDR3 region has the DNA TGTGCCAGCAGCTGGGGGCCACGGGAGACCCAGTACTTC.

J is TRBJ1-1 and V is TRBV7-9; D possibly corresponds to TRBD1 (5 bases). This CDR3 is 15 amino acids long. From germline, CDR1 is SEHNR and CDR2 FQNEAQ (reference sequence). The V end lost 0 bases, the J end lost 1 base, and 9 bases lay between the germline ends. The CDR3 DNA reads TGTGCCAGCAGCTTAGCCGACAGACCGAACACTGAAGCTTTCTTT. Protein sequence: CASSLADRPNTEAFF.

The chain is built from TRBV6-5 and TRBJ1-1, with D unresolved. Germline V gives CDR1 MNHEY, CDR2 SVGAGI. The CDR3 is made up of 13 amino acids. Trimming left V 7 bases short and J 1 base short, with 10 bases between. The CDR3 DNA sequence: TGTGCCAGCACTCCCCCAGGGAACACTGAAGCTTTCTTT. This codes for CASTPPGNTEAFF.

With regard to this clone: The likely explanation is a read error, given a far larger clone one base away. Other DNA sequences of this sample code for an identical CDR3. The rearrangement links TRBV4-1 to TRBJ1-4; no definite D call. CDR1 and CDR2 from the germline V gene are MGHRA and YSYEKL. CDR3 size: 15 residues. Trimming removed 0 bases at V and 0 bases at J, with 5 bases between. This CDR3 is CASSQDGATNEKLFF. CDR3 sequence (DNA): TGCGCCAGCAGCCAAGACGGAGCAACTAATGAAAAACTGTTTTTT.

A few counts support this clone. The V gene is TRBV7-9, the J gene TRBJ1-1, with no clear D. The V end was cut by 4 bases, the J end by 1 base, with 10 bases between. The germline CDR1 and CDR2 sequences are SEHNR and FQNEAQ (reference sequence). CDR3 size: 14 residues. The CDR3 DNA sequence: TGTGCCAGCAGCTATTACAGAAGGAACACTGAAGCTTTCTTT. This encodes CASSYYRRNTEAFF.

The chain links TRBV7-2 to TRBJ1-6; D possibly corresponds to TRBD1 (5 bases). Trimming took off 6 bases at V and 4 bases at J, with 13 bases between the two ends. Looked up from germline, CDR1 is SGHTA and CDR2 is FQGNSA. The length of the CDR3 is 15 residues. The CDR3 here is CASRDKDLYNSPLHF. The CDR3 region has the DNA TGTGCCAGCAGGGACAAAGACCTTTATAATTCACCCCTCCACTTT.

The CDR3 bases are TGTGCCAGCAGCTTTTCCGGGAACCAAAAGGAGACCCAGTACTTC. It encodes CASSFSGNQKETQYF. V and J are TRBV7-6 and TRBJ2-5; possibly TRBD2 for D (5 bases). The V gene lost 3 bases and the J gene lost 5 bases, with 16 bases spanning the gap. Germline CDR1 and CDR2: SGHVS and FNYEAQ. CDR3 length: 15 amino acids.

The rearrangement joins TRBV9 to TRBJ1-1; D ambiguous. Germline CDR1 SGDLS, CDR2 YYNGEE. The CDR3 totals 15 residues. V was trimmed by 4 bases and J by 4 bases, leaving 17 bases between them. The CDR3 reads CASSNSLDRGTEAFF. The CDR3 nucleotides are TGTGCCAGCAGCAACAGCCTCGACCGGGGCACTGAAGCTTTCTTT.

The chain combines TRBV7-2 with TRBJ1-1, with D hard to call. This CDR3 is 14 amino acids long. CDR1 is SGHTA and CDR2 is FQGNSA in the germline V gene. V was pared by 5 bases and J by 5 bases, with 15 bases between. CDR3 nucleotides: TGTGCCAGCAGCCCCCTTTACGCGAGGACTGAAGCTTTCTTT. Its translation: CASSPLYARTEAFF.

The rearrangement links TRBV29-1 to TRBJ2-5, with D possibly TRBD2 on 5 matching bases. The CDR3 runs 12 residues. Germline CDR1 and CDR2: SQVTM and ANQGSEA. The V gene lost 3 bases and the J gene lost 1 base, with 6 bases spanning the gap. The CDR3 region is CSVDEGQETQYF. The CDR3 DNA follows: TGCAGCGTTGATGAGGGCCAAGAGACCCAGTACTTC.

The chain carries TRBV7-9 and TRBJ1-2; no clear D gene. V gave up 0 bases and J gave up 8 bases, with 13 bases separating them. The CDR3 is 14 residues long. The germline V gene encodes CDR1 SEHNR and CDR2 FQNEAQ (reference sequence). CDR3 in amino acids: CASSLALGPCGYTF. The CDR3 nucleotides are TGTGCCAGCAGCTTAGCGCTAGGCCCATGCGGCTACACCTTC.

This clone was detected once. The chain has TRBV5-1 and TRBJ1-2, with 10 positions matching TRBD1. The CDR3 is 13 residues long. The J segment lost 9 bases and the V segment lost 5 bases, leaving 7 bases of the junction unmatched. Germline assignment: CDR1 SGHRS and CDR2 YFSETQ. The CDR3 here is CASSPDRGQSYTF. Here the CDR3 DNA reads TGCGCCAGCAGTCCTGACAGGGGGCAGAGCTACACCTTC. The full variable domain, its missing parts supplied by reference TRBV5-1 and TRBJ1-2, is KAGVTQTPRYLIKTRGQQVTLSCSPISGHRSVSWYQQTPGQGLQFLFEYFSETQRNKGNFPGRFSGRQFSNSRSEMNVSTLELGDSALYLCASSPDRGQSYTFGSGTRLTVV.

This clone was counted a single time. The chain's CDR3 is CASGLVGTSGSLEQYF. The CDR3 DNA is TGTGCTAGTGGTTTGGTAGGGACTAGCGGGTCCTTGGAGCAGTACTTC. The V call is TRBV12-5, the J call TRBJ2-7; 12 bases agree with TRBD2. This CDR3 spans 16 amino acids. Trimming removed 0 bases from V and 7 bases from J; junction bases left unmatched: 7. Per the germline V gene, CDR1 is LGHNT and CDR2 is FRNRAP. Full variable domain (missing parts from reference TRBV12-5 and TRBJ2-7): DARVTQTPRHKVTEMGQEVTMRCQPILGHNTVFWYRQTMMQGLELLAYFRNRAPLDDSGMPKDRFSAEMPDATLATLKIQPSEPRDSAVYFCASGLVGTSGSLEQYFGPGTRLTVT.

The chain uses TRBV18 and TRBJ1-5; unclear D gene. The V gene's germline CDR1 is KGHSH and CDR2 LQKENI. V dropped 3 bases and J dropped 7 bases, with 10 bases sitting between them. The CDR3 totals 13 residues. CDR3 sequence reads: CASSPVAGQPQHF. DNA for the CDR3: TGTGCCAGCTCACCCGTCGCCGGGCAGCCCCAGCATTTT.